This TCR beta chain was recovered during a study of T cells in Graves' hyperthyroidism and ophthalmopathy. General observations from the study: A 13 V-J signature model discriminated ophthalmopathy versus stable hyperthyroidism. Clonotypes that were expanded in thyroid above 0.001 mostly appeared in blood too.

The CDR3 extends over 17 amino acids. The V segment lost 0 bases and the J segment 0 bases; nucleotides outside the gene matches: 4. CDR1 and CDR2 (germline): SGHTS, YDEGEE. Regarding this clonotype: Its specificity is not known.

From RNA transcripts, TCR beta CDR3 regions were amplified. The primer set for the first-round RT-PCR of the TCR CDR3 was HTBI. TCRdb re-called the multiplex PCR reads with MiXCR, one entry per CDR3 protein. The sample gives 490,000 or so distinct CDR3 sequences, roughly 22% of which show up once; about half is in the top ten. The chain recombines TRBV5-8 with TRBJ2-3, with 10 bases that match TRBD2. This receptor was taken from a woman between 65 and 79 years old with Graves' ophthalmopathy. Source material: blood. As DNA, the CDR3 is TGTGCCAGCAGCTTGGGCCCGACTAGCGGGAGCACAGATACGCAGTATTTT. Translated: CASSLGPTSGSTDTQYF.